One T cell receptor (beta chain) is described in this entry. Antigen unknown. The source of the sample is a study of post-analysis software for immune sequencing data. Background on the study: Included among the disease courses, which were recorded for the cohort, were relapsing-remitting, secondary progressive and progressive-relapsing multiple sclerosis. Study results and limitations: Batch-matched samples strongly co-clustered by F measure. In multiple sclerosis, normalized Chao1 diversity was significantly below that of controls.

cDNA libraries for TCR beta contained unique molecular identifiers. T cells, roughly 0.9 to 11 million of them, yielded some 540,000 cDNA molecules. TCRdb processed the PCR reads anew with MiXCR; each CDR3 protein has one entry. The sample lists almost 700,000 distinct CDR3 sequences, approximately 59% seen once, with 10% to 12% in the top ten. The sample was blood. This receptor was identified in a girl between 2 and 10 years old with multiple sclerosis.

Here the CDR3 reads CASSLWLAGLLDTQYF. The DNA of the CDR3 is TGTGCCAGCAGTTTGTGGCTAGCGGGATTGTTGGATACGCAGTATTTT. This chain links TRBV12-3 or TRBV12-4 with TRBJ2-3, with TRBD2 matching 9 bases. This CDR3 is built from 16 residues. J was trimmed by 6 bases and V by 3 bases; bases with no gene match: 10.